Below are 20 T cell receptor beta chains sequenced from a single sample in a study of shared clonotypes between healthy human individuals. Clones were read by immunoSEQ multiplex PCR, and TCRdb kept only the in-frame ones, dropping some. The repertoire holds roughly 1,100,000 clones, with 60% to 80% as singletons. Source material: memory CD4+ T cells sorted from blood. Noted subset: CD45RA-negative fraction. These receptors all come from a man aged 18 to 30 in good health.

Turning to this clone: It may be a read error: a sequence one base away is much more abundant. The sample carries other DNA sequences with the same CDR3. The chain carries TRBV5-1 and TRBJ1-1; the D gene is possibly TRBD1 (5 bases). The CDR3 totals 14 residues. Germline CDR1 SGHRS, CDR2 YFSETQ. V was trimmed by 4 bases and J by 1 base, leaving 11 bases between them. The chain's CDR3 is CASSAGTGNTEAFF. CDR3 nucleotides: TGCGCCAGCAGCGCCGGGACGGGGAACACTGAAGCTTTCTTT.

The chain joins TRBV6-5 to TRBJ2-7; D might be TRBD2 (5 bases). V shed 6 bases and J shed 7 bases, with 13 bases lying between them. The CDR3 extends over 12 amino acids. The germline V gene encodes CDR1 MNHEY and CDR2 SVGAGI. Here the CDR3 reads CASRSGPGEQYF. CDR3 sequence (DNA): TGTGCCAGCAGATCTGGACCGGGGGAGCAGTACTTC.

This chain links TRBV7-8 with TRBJ2-5; D could derive from TRBD1 or TRBD2 (5 bases each). Trimming stripped 7 bases from V and 2 bases from J, with 17 bases between. Germline lookup yields CDR1 SGHVS and CDR2 FQNEAQ. CDR3 size: 15 residues. The DNA for the CDR3 is TGTGCCAGCACTACCCGGGACGAAAAACAAGAGACCCAGTACTTC. Translation: CASTTRDEKQETQYF.

The rearrangement joins TRBV21-1 to TRBJ2-5; no DNA check was done on the table's D call, TRBD2. TRBV21-1 is shown as a pseudogene. CDR3 length: 20 residues. CDR3: CASSNRSAGSQRRKEETQYF. CDR3 in DNA: TGTGCCAGCAGCAACCGGTCAGCCGGGAGCCAGAGGAGGAAGGAGGAGACCCAGTACTTC.

V is TRBV5-4 and J is TRBJ2-7; TRBD2 aligns across 13 bases. This CDR3 spans 15 amino acids. Germline CDR1 SGHNT, CDR2 YYREEE (reference sequence). The trim removed 4 bases at V and 5 bases at J, leaving 6 bases unmatched. DNA of the CDR3: TGTGCCAGCAGCGAAACTAGCGGGAGGGCGGACGAGCAGTACTTC. Protein product: CASSETSGRADEQYF.

CDR3 sequence: CASSFLGTSGTGELFF. CDR3 DNA: TGCGCCAGCAGCTTTCTGGGGACTAGTGGGACCGGGGAGCTGTTTTTT. The rearrangement links TRBV5-1 to TRBJ2-2; 8 bases align to TRBD2. After removal of 2 bases from V and 5 bases from J, the junction contained 8 bases not matched to a gene. The CDR3 sequence is 16 residues long. CDR1 is SGHRS and CDR2 is YFSETQ in the germline V gene.

In the case of this clone: In the same sample, other DNA sequences code for this CDR3. V usage is TRBV18 and J usage is TRBJ2-1, with a tentative D call TRBD1 (5 bases). The V end was cut by 6 bases, the J end by 4 bases, with 7 bases between. Germline V CDR1 and CDR2: KGHSH, LQKENI. This CDR3 contains 12 residues. The CDR3: CASSPGYNEQFF. The DNA of the CDR3 is TGTGCCAGCTCTCCAGGGTACAATGAGCAGTTCTTC.

This chain joins TRBV12-5 and TRBJ2-1; the match to TRBD2 covers 11 bases. V lost 3 bases and J lost 3; bases outside the gene matches: 10. Germline V gene lookup returns CDR1 LGHNT and CDR2 FRNRAP. This CDR3 region has 18 residues. The CDR3: CASGLRKLAGGNYNEQFF. DNA of the CDR3: TGTGCTAGTGGTTTACGAAAGCTAGCGGGAGGTAACTACAATGAGCAGTTCTTC.

This chain uses TRBV5-4 with TRBJ2-2; tentatively, D is TRBD2 (5 bases). Looked up from germline, CDR1 is SGHNT and CDR2 is YYREEE (reference sequence). CDR3 length: 15 amino acids. Trimming stripped 4 bases from V and 0 bases from J, with 10 bases between. Here the CDR3 DNA reads TGTGCCAGCAGCCCCCCCGGGGCGAACACCGGGGAGCTGTTTTTT. As protein: CASSPPGANTGELFF.

CDR3 region: CASSLVGAGTGANVLTF. The CDR3 DNA is TGTGCCAGCAGCTTAGTTGGAGCGGGTACCGGGGCCAACGTCCTGACTTTC. The chain couples TRBV7-8 to TRBJ2-6; TRBD2 might be the D (6 bases). V shed 1 base and J shed 4 bases, with 14 bases lying between them. The CDR3 contains 17 residues. CDR1 is SGHVS, CDR2 FQNEAQ, per germline. The entire variable domain, with the rest obtained from reference TRBV7-8 and TRBJ2-6, is as follows: GAGVSQSPRYKVAKRGQDVALRCDPISGHVSLFWYQQALGQGPEFLTYFQNEAQLDKSGLPSDRFFAERPEGSVSTLKIQRTQQEDSAVYLCASSLVGAGTGANVLTFGAGSRLTVL.

The chain joins TRBV2 to TRBJ2-5; 12 positions match TRBD2. The germline CDR1 and CDR2 sequences are SNHLY and FYNNEI. The CDR3 spans 15 residues. The J segment lost 5 bases and the V segment lost 8 bases, leaving 9 bases of the junction unmatched. The CDR3 sequence: CASLPSGRAWETQYF. CDR3 DNA: TGTGCCAGCCTGCCTAGCGGGAGGGCCTGGGAGACCCAGTACTTC.

This chain links TRBV7-2 with TRBJ1-4; 11 bases map to TRBD1. Trimming at V came to 2 bases and at J to 6 bases, leaving 2 bases not matched to a gene. CDR1 is SGHTA, CDR2 FQGNSA, per germline. The length of the CDR3 is 15 residues. This CDR3 reads CASSLLGQGDEKLFF. CDR3 sequence (DNA): TGTGCCAGCAGCTTATTGGGACAGGGGGATGAAAAACTGTTTTTT.

Written as DNA, the CDR3 is TGTGCCAGCAGTAGGACAGATAATAATTCACCCCTCCACTTT. It codes for CASSRTDNNSPLHF. The chain carries TRBV6-1 and TRBJ1-6, with a possible D match to TRBD1 (6 bases). CDR3 length: 14 amino acids. Trimming left V 5 bases short and J 5 bases short, with 10 bases between. CDR1 is MNHNS, CDR2 SASEGT, per germline.

This clone occurred a few times. The chain couples TRBV27 to TRBJ1-2; D not resolved. CDR3 length: 13 residues. Trimming stripped 3 bases from V and 2 bases from J, with 7 bases between. Germline V gene data show CDR1 as MNHEY and CDR2 as SMNVEV (reference sequence). CDR3 in amino acids: CASSLFRNYGYTF. Here the CDR3 DNA reads TGTGCCAGCAGTTTGTTTCGAAACTATGGCTACACCTTC.

Only one count was recorded for this clone. J is TRBJ1-2 and V is TRBV19, with 10 bases identical to TRBD1. With V trimmed by 2 bases and J by 4 bases, 13 bases remained unmatched. The CDR3 loop spans 18 amino acids. Germline V gene lookup returns CDR1 LNHDA and CDR2 SQIVND (reference sequence). CDR3 nucleotides: TGTGCCAGTAGTATACGGGGGACAGGGGACTTCGATGGCTATGGCTACACCTTC. Residues: CASSIRGTGDFDGYGYTF.

This chain uses TRBV10-3 with TRBJ2-3; the match to TRBD2 covers 14 bases. J gave up 5 bases and V 6 bases, and 10 bases lay outside the gene matches. Germline V gives CDR1 ENHRY, CDR2 SYGVKD. The CDR3 is 17 residues long. CDR3: CAIRPGTSGGGVDTQYF. In DNA form, the CDR3 reads TGTGCCATCAGGCCGGGGACTAGCGGGGGTGGGGTAGATACGCAGTATTTT.

The genes are TRBV28 and TRBJ2-1, with a weak D call TRBD2 (6 bases). CDR3 size: 12 residues. Deletions cut 2 bases from V and 10 bases from J, with 9 bases between. Germline CDR1 reads MDHEN; CDR2 reads SYDVKM. The DNA for the CDR3 is TGTGCCAGCAGTTTAGTCAGCGGGGAGCAGTTCTTC. Translation gives CASSLVSGEQFF.

This chain connects TRBV5-1 to TRBJ2-5; D call uncertain. V lost 4 bases and J lost 5, with 15 bases in between. This CDR3 contains 14 residues. CDR1 is SGHRS and CDR2 is YFSETQ in the germline V gene. CDR3 DNA sequence: TGCGCCAGCAGCCCGGTTGGTGGCAAGGAGACCCAGTACTTC. Its translation is CASSPVGGKETQYF.

V is TRBV2 and J is TRBJ2-1; D call uncertain. CDR3 size: 14 residues. CDR1 is SNHLY, CDR2 FYNNEI, per germline. The germline V and J ends were trimmed by 4 bases and 4 bases, with 11 bases remaining between them. Here the CDR3 reads CASSARLIYNEQFF. CDR3 in DNA: TGTGCCAGCAGTGCGCGGCTAATTTACAATGAGCAGTTCTTC.

The chain has TRBV9 and TRBJ2-3; no clear D gene. Deletions cut 0 bases from V and 1 base from J, with 15 bases between. Germline assignment: CDR1 SGDLS and CDR2 YYNGEE. CDR3 length equals 17 residues. CDR3 sequence: CASSVDRRPGRTDTQYF. CDR3 in DNA: TGTGCCAGCAGCGTAGACCGCCGGCCAGGCCGCACAGATACGCAGTATTTT.